The clone carrying this TCR delta chain has a handful of counts. A read error may account for a junction end that differs from germline. TCRdb re-identified clones in the RT-PCR reads via CATT. Of 12,000 to 15,000 delta-chain clones listed, approximately 33% are singletons. The entry originates in a study of gamma-delta T cells after stem cell transplantation. The CDR3 runs to 20 residues. CDR1 and CDR2 from the germline V gene are TSWWSYY and QGS. Sequencing was performed on gamma-delta T cells. The sequence derives from a human donor. It is not recorded whose cells these are; they may come from a transplant donor. This rearrangement joins TRDV1 to TRDJ1; weak D call: TRDD2 (9 bases). As DNA, the CDR3 is TGTGCTCTCGGGGACCGATTGGCCTTCCTACAGGGATACGTTCCCGATAAACTCATCTTT. It codes for CALGDRLAFLQGYVPDKLIF.